The source of this TCR beta chain is a study of cytomegalovirus exposure and HLA in healthy donors. As for this clone: Its antigen is undetermined.

Study-wide results and caveats: Presence/absence analysis assumed near-uniform sequencing depth across donors. Specificity of three CMV-associated chains for CMV antigens was verified in vitro.

13 Jbeta primers and 60 Vbeta primers were used for the PCR. Method: immunoSEQ multiplex PCR; TCRdb's copy keeps in-frame clones and lacks some. Among over 150,000 clones listed, 70% to 85% were seen once. This receptor was identified in a man aged 40-49 years in good health and CMV-seronegative. Input material: PBMCs.

The CDR3 is CAWNPTGDEQYF. DNA of the CDR3: TGTGCCTGGAATCCTACAGGGGACGAGCAGTACTTC. This chain uses TRBV30 with TRBJ2-7; 7 positions match TRBD1. V dropped 4 bases and J dropped 5; count of bases not matched to a gene: 5. Germline V CDR1 and CDR2: GTSNPN, SVGIG (reference sequence). This CDR3 has 12 amino acids.